These 3 T cell receptor beta chains were sequenced from one sample in a study of response to subunit inactivated influenza vaccine. TCRdb re-called the RT-PCR reads through MiXCR, storing one row per CDR3 protein. The table records 550,000 to 600,000 distinct CDR3 sequences, about 12% of them present only once. Source: PBMCs from blood, taken on the day of vaccination. The receptors originated from a man aged 45-65 years who received an inactivated influenza vaccine.

This clonotype was seen at least ten times. V and J are TRBV5-6 and TRBJ1-1; tentative D call: TRBD1 (6 bases). Germline CDR1 is SGHDT and CDR2 is YYEEEE. The CDR3 is 18 amino acids. V was trimmed by 0 bases and J by 0 bases, leaving 18 bases between them. The CDR3 loop is CASSLGPDRIYMNTEAFF. Here the CDR3 DNA reads TGTGCCAGCAGCTTGGGACCAGACAGGATCTACATGAACACTGAAGCTTTCTTT. Using reference TRBV5-6 and TRBJ1-1 for the parts outside the CDR3, the full variable domain is DAGVTQSPTHLIKTRGQQVTLRCSPKSGHDTVSWYQQALGQGPQFIFQYYEEEERQRGNFPDRFSGHQFPNYSSELNVNALLLGDSALYLCASSLGPDRIYMNTEAFFGQGTRLTVV.

This clonotype was observed a few times. The chain is built from TRBV6-2 or TRBV6-3 and TRBJ2-5; no definite D call. The germline gives CDR1 MNHEY, CDR2 SVGEGT. The CDR3 extends over 12 amino acids. V lost 4 bases to trimming and J lost 5 bases, with 8 bases between them. The CDR3 region has the DNA TGTGCCAGCAGTTCCCTCCGGGAGACCCAGTACTTC. Translating gives CASSSLRETQYF.

This clonotype appeared a few times. CDR3 sequence reads: CASSPVPRHDSNQPQHF. The CDR3 DNA sequence: TGTGCCAGCTCACCAGTGCCCAGGCATGATAGCAATCAGCCCCAGCATTTT. V and J are TRBV18 and TRBJ1-5; D remains unclear. The CDR3 spans 17 residues. Trimming took 2 bases from V and 0 from J, leaving 14 bases between them. Germline CDR1 is KGHSH and CDR2 is LQKENI.